The clone carrying this T cell receptor (beta chain) was seen repeatedly, ten times or more. Its target is unknown. The entry originates in a study of T cells in Graves' hyperthyroidism and ophthalmopathy. Findings of the study overall: The majority of expanded thyroid clonotypes above 0.001 also appeared in blood. In the analysis, a 13 V-J model separated ophthalmopathy from stable hyperthyroidism.

The CDR3 regions of TCR beta were amplified from RNA transcripts. First-round RT-PCR targeting the TCR CDR3 was performed with the HTBI primer set. In TCRdb, the multiplex PCR reads were re-called with MiXCR into one record per CDR3 protein. The repertoire has about 360,000 distinct CDR3 sequences, under 20% of them found once; the top ten carry roughly 3.5%. CDR3 length: 13 residues. CDR1 and CDR2 (germline): DFQATT, SNEGSKA (reference sequence). V was clipped by 3 bases and J by 5 bases; unmatched bases: 6. The study excluded patients with uncontrolled infection, other autoimmune disease, pregnancy or lactation. Each 10 ml fresh peripheral blood draw supplied the PBMCs.

The chain couples TRBV20-1 to TRBJ2-5; 7 nucleotides align to TRBD1. This sequence was found in a woman aged 18-35 years with Graves' hyperthyroidism. Sample: blood. The CDR3 here is CSASPGQAETQYF. The CDR3 DNA follows: TGCAGTGCTAGCCCCGGACAGGCGGAGACCCAGTACTTC.